Each of the 3 T cell receptor beta chains below was sequenced from the same sample in a study of blood T cell repertoires in COVID-19. TCRdb's table, derived via immunoSEQ multiplex PCR, lists solely in-frame clones and lacks some. The data contain hundreds of thousands of clones, 87% of them singletons. The sequenced sample consisted of peripheral blood. The source is a woman aged 45 to 65 with COVID-19, enrolled during active disease.

The CDR3 is CASSGQRVFNEQFF. In nucleotides, the CDR3 is TGTGCCAGCAGCGGCCAGAGGGTGTTTAATGAGCAGTTCTTC. The chain combines TRBV5-4 with TRBJ2-1; the D gene is possibly TRBD2 (5 bases). CDR1 SGHNT and CDR2 YYREEE come from the germline V gene (reference sequence). Between the trimmed V and J ends, which lost 4 bases and 7 bases, there was a span of 15 bases. This CDR3 has 14 residues. Combining the CDR3 with reference TRBV5-4 and TRBJ2-1 gives the whole variable domain ETGVTQSPTHLIKTRGQQVTLRCSSQSGHNTVSWYQQALGQGPQFIFQYYREEENGRGNFPPRFSGLQFPNYSSELNVNALELDDSALYLCASSGQRVFNEQFFGPGTRLTVL.

The chain is built from TRBV15 and TRBJ2-3; tentative D call: TRBD2 (5 bases). The CDR3 extends over 16 amino acids. V shed 1 base and J shed 2 bases, with 13 bases lying between them. Germline CDR1 and CDR2: LNHNV and YYDKDF (reference sequence). This CDR3 reads CATSRAPGYSTDTQYF. CDR3 nucleotides: TGTGCCACCAGCAGAGCCCCGGGATACTCCACAGATACGCAGTATTTT.

V and J are TRBV24-1 and TRBJ2-1, with 9 nucleotides matching TRBD1. Germline V gene sequence: CDR1 KGHDR, CDR2 SFDVKD. The CDR3 is 16 residues long. The V segment lost 5 bases and the J segment 6 bases; nucleotides outside the gene matches: 10. This CDR3 reads CATSGTDRGISNEQFF. CDR3 in DNA: TGTGCCACCAGTGGGACCGACAGGGGGATCTCCAATGAGCAGTTCTTC.